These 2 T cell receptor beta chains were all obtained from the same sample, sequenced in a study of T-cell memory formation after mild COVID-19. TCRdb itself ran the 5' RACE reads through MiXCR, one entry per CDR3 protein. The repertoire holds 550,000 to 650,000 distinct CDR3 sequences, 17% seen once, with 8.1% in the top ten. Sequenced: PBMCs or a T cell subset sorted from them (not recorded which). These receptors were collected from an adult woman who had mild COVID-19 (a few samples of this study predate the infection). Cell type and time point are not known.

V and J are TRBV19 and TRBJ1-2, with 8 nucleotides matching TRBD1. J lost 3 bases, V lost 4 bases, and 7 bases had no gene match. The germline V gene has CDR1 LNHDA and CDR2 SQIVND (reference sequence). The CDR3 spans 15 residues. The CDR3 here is CASSTGGQGHYGYTF. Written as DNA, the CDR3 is TGTGCCAGTAGTACCGGAGGACAGGGCCACTATGGCTACACCTTC.

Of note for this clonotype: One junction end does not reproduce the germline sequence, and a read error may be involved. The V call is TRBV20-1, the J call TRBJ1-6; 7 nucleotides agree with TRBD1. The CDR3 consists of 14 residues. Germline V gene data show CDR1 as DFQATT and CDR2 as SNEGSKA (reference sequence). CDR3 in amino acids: CSAIYRDSRSPLHF. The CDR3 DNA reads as TGCAGTGCTATATACCGGGACAGTCGGTCACCCCTCCACTTC.